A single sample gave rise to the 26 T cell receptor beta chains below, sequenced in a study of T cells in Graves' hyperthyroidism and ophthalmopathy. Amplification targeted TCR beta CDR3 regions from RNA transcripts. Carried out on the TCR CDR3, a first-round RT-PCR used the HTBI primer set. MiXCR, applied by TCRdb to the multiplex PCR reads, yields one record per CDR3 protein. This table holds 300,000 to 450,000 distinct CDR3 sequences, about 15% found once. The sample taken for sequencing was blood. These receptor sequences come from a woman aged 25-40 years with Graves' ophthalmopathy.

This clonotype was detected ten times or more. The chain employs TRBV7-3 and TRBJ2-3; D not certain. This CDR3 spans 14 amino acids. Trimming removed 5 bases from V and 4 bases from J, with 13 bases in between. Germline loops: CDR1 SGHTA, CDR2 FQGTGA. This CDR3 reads CASSPSLVSDTQYF. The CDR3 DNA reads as TGTGCCAGCAGCCCGTCCCTGGTCTCAGATACGCAGTATTTT.

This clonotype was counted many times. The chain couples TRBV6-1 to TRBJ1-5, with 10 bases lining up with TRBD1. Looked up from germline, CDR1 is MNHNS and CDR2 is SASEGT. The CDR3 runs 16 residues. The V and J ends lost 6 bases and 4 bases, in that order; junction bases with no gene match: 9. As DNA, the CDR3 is TGTGCCAGCAGGGGAGGACAGGGGGTTCGTAATCAGCCCCAGCATTTT. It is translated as CASRGGQGVRNQPQHF.

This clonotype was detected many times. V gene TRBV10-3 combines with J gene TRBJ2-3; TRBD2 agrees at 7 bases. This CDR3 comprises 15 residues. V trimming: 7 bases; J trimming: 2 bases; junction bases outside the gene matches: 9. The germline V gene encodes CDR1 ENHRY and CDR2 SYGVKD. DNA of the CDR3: TGTGCCATCAATCTCGGACTAGGGCCCACAGATACGCAGTATTTT. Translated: CAINLGLGPTDTQYF.

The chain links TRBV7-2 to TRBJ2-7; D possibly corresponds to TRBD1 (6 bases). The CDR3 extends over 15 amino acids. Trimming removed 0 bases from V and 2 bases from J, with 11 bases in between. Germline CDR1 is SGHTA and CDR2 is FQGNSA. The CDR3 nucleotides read TGTGCCAGCAGCTTAGCCTGGGGGCAGACCTACGAGCAGTACTTC. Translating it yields CASSLAWGQTYEQYF.

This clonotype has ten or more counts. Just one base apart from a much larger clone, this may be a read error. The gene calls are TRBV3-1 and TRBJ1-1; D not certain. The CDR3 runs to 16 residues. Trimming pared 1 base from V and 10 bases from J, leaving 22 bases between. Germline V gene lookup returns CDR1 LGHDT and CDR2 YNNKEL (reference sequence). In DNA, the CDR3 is TGTGCCAGCAGCCAAGGGGGAATAGGTCCCCTTCTGGCAGCTTTCTTT. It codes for CASSQGGIGPLLAAFF.

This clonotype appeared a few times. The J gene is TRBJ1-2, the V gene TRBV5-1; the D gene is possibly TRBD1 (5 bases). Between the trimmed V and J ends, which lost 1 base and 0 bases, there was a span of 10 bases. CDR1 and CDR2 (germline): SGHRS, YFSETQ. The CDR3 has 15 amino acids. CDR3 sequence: CASSLNPGANYGYTF. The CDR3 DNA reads TGCGCCAGCAGCTTGAACCCGGGGGCTAACTATGGCTACACCTTC.

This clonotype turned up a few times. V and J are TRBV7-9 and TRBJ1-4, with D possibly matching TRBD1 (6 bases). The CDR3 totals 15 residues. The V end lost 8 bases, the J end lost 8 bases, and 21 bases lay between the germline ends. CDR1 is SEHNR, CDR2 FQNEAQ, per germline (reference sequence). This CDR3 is CASGPWGALEEKLFF. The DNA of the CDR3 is TGTGCCAGCGGACCCTGGGGGGCACTTGAAGAAAAACTGTTTTTT.

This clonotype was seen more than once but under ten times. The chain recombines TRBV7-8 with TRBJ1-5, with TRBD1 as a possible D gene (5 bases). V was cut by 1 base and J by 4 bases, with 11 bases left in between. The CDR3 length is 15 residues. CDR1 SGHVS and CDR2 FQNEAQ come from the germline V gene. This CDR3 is CASSLVRGENQPQHF. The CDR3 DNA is TGTGCCAGCAGCTTAGTCCGGGGGGAAAATCAGCCCCAGCATTTT.

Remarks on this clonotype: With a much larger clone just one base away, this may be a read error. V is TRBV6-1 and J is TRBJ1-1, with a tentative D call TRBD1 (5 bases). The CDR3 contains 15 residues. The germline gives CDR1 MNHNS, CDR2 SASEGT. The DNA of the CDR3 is TGTGCCAGCAGTGAAGCTTCAGGGCCGAACACTGCAGCTTTCTTT. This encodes CASSEASGPNTAAFF.

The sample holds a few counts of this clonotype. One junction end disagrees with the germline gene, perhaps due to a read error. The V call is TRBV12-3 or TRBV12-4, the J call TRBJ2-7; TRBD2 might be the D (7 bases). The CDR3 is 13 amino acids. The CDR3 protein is CASSRWGGYGQYF. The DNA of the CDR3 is TGTGCCAGCAGCCGATGGGGGGGCTACGGGCAGTACTTC.

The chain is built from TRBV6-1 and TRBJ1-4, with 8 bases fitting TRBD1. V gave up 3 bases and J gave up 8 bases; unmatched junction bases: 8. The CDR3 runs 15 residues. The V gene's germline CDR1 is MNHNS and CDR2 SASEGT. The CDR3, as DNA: TGTGCCAGCAGTGAGCAGGGGGCGCGGGACGAAAAACTGTTTTTT. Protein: CASSEQGARDEKLFF.

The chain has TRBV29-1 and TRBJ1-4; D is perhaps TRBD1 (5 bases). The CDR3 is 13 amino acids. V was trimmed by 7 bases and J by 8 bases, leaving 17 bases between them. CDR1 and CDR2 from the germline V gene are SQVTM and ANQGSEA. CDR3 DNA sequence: TGCAGCGGCTGCAGGGTGGCCGGCGAAAAACTGTTTTTT. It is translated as CSGCRVAGEKLFF.

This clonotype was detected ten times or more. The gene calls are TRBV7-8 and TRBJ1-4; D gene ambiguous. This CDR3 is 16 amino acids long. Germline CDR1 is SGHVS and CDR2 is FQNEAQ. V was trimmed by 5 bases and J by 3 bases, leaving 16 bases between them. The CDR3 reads CASSPRVGGANEKLFF. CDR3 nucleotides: TGTGCCAGCAGCCCGAGGGTCGGCGGGGCTAATGAAAAACTGTTTTTT. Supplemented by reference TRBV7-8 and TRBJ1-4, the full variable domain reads GAGVSQSPRYKVAKRGQDVALRCDPISGHVSLFWYQQALGQGPEFLTYFQNEAQLDKSGLPSDRFFAERPEGSVSTLKIQRTQQEDSAVYLCASSPRVGGANEKLFFGSGTQLSVL.

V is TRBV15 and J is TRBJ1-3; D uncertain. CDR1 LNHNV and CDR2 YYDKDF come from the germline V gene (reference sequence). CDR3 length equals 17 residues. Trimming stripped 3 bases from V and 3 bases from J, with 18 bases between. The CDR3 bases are TGTGCCACCAGCAGCGAAGATGCATGGGGAGGTGGAAACACCATATATTTT. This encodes CATSSEDAWGGGNTIYF.

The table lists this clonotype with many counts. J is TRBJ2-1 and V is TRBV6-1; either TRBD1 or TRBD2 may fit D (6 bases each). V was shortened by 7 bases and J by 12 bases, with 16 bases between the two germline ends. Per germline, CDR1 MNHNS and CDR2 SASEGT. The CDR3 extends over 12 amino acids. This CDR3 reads CASNPEGGGQFF. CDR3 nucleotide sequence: TGTGCCAGCAATCCCGAGGGGGGCGGGCAGTTCTTC.

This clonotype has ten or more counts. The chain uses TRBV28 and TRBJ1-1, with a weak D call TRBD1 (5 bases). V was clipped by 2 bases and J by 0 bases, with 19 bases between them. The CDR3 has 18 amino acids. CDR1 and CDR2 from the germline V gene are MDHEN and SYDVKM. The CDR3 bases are TGTGCCAGCAGTTTAAAGGGTAGGGGTTGGAGGATGAACACTGAAGCTTTCTTT. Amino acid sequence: CASSLKGRGWRMNTEAFF.

The CDR3 nucleotides are TGTGCCAGCAGCTTACGGTCCGGGAGTCGTAATGAGCAGTTCTTC. Its translation is CASSLRSGSRNEQFF. The chain links TRBV11-1 to TRBJ2-1, with D possibly being TRBD2 (6 bases). This CDR3 is 15 amino acids long. V dropped 2 bases and J dropped 7 bases, with 15 bases sitting between them. The germline V gene encodes CDR1 SGHAT and CDR2 FQDESV (reference sequence).

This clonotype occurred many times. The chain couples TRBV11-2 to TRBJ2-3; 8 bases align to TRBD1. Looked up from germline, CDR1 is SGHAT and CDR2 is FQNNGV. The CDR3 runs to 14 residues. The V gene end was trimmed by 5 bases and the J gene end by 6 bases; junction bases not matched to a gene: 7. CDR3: CASSPRTGWDTQYF. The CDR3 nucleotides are TGTGCCAGCAGCCCCCGGACAGGGTGGGATACGCAGTATTTT.

This CDR3 is CATGGIGPRGDYGYTF. DNA of the CDR3: TGTGCCACGGGGGGGATAGGACCGAGGGGCGACTATGGCTACACCTTC. V and J are TRBV6-1 and TRBJ1-2; TRBD1 is a possible D gene (5 bases). With 10 bases removed from V and 3 bases from J, the gap between germline ends came to 24 bases. This CDR3 region has 16 residues. Germline values: CDR1 MNHNS, CDR2 SASEGT.

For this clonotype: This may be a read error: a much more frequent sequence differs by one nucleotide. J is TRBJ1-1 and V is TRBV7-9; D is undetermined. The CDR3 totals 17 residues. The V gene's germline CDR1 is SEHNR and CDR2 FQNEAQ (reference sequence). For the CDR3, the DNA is TGTGCCAGCAGCTTATATTCTCTGCGAAACCAGAACACTGAAGCTTCCTTT. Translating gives CASSLYSLRNQNTEASF.

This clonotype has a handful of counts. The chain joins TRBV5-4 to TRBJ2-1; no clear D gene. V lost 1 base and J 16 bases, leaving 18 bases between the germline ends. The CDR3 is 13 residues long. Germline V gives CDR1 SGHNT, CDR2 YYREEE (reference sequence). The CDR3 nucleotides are TGTGCCAGCAGCTTGTCCGACACTCTACACTTTTTCTTC. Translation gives CASSLSDTLHFFF. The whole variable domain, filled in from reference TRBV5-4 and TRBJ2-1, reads ETGVTQSPTHLIKTRGQQVTLRCSSQSGHNTVSWYQQALGQGPQFIFQYYREEENGRGNFPPRFSGLQFPNYSSELNVNALELDDSALYLCASSLSDTLHFFFGPGTRLTVL.

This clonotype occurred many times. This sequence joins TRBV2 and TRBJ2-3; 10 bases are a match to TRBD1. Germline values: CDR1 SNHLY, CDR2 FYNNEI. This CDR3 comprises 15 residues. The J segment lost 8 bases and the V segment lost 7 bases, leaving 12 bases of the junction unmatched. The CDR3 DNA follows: TGTGCCAGCATTGGAGGACAGGGGGTTGCTAGTACGCAGTATTTT. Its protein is CASIGGQGVASTQYF.

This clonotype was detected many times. CDR3 DNA: TGTGCCACCAGCGGGGACAGGCTTAATCAGCCCCAGCATTTT. It is translated as CATSGDRLNQPQHF. The gene calls are TRBV15 and TRBJ1-5, with 8 bases matching TRBD1. Per the germline V gene, CDR1 is LNHNV and CDR2 is YYDKDF (reference sequence). This CDR3 contains 14 residues. The J segment lost 4 bases and the V segment lost 5 bases, leaving 4 bases of the junction unmatched. The full variable domain, with the rest looked up from reference TRBV15 and TRBJ1-5, is DAMVIQNPRYQVTQFGKPVTLSCSQTLNHNVMYWYQQKSSQAPKLLFHYYDKDFNNEADTPDNFQSRRPNTSFCFLDIRSPGLGDTAMYLCATSGDRLNQPQHFGDGTRLSIL.

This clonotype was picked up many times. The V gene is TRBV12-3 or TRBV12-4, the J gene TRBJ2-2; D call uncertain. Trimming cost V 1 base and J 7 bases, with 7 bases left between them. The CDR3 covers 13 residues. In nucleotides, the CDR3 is TGTGCCAGCAGTTTAGGACACTTCGGGGAGCTGTTTTTT. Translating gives CASSLGHFGELFF.

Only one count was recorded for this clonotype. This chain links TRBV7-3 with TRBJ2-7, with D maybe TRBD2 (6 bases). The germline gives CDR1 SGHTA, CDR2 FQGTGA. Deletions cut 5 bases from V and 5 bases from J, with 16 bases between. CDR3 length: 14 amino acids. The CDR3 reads CASSPGRSSHEQYF. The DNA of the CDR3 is TGTGCCAGCAGCCCAGGGAGGTCGTCTCACGAGCAGTACTTC.

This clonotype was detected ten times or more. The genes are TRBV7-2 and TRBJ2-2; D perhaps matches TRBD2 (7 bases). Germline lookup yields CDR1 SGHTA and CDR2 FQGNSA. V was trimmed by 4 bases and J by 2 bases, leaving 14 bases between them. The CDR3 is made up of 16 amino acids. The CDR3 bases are TGTGCCAGCAGCTATCGGGGGGCCTTAAACACCGGGGAGCTGTTTTTT. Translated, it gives CASSYRGALNTGELFF.